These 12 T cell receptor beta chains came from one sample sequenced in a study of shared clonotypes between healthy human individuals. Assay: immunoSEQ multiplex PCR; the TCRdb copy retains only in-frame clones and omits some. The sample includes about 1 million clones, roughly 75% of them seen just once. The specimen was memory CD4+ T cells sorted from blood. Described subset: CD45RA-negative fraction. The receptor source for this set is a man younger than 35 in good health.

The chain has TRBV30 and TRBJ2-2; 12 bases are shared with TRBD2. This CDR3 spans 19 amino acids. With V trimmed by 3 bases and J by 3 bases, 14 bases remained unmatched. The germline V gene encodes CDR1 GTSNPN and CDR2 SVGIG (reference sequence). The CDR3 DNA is TGTGCCTGGAGGGAACTGACAGAACGACTAGCGGGAGACACCGGGGAGCTGTTTTTT. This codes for CAWRELTERLAGDTGELFF.

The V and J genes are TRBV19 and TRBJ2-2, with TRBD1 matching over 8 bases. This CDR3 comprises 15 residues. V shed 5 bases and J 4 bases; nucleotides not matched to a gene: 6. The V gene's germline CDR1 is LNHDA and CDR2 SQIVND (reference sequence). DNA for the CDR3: TGTGCCAGTAGTGGTGGACAGGGTGGCACCGGGGAGCTGTTTTTT. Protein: CASSGGQGGTGELFF.

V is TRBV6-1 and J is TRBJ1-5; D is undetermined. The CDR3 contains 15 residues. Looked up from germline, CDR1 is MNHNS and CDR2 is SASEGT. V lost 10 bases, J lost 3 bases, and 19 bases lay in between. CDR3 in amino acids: CATLSVGRFNQPQHF. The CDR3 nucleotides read TGTGCCACCCTCTCCGTGGGGAGGTTCAATCAGCCCCAGCATTTT.

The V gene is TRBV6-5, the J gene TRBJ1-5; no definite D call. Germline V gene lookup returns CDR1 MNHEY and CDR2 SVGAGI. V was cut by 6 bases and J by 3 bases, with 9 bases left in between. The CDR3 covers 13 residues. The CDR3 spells CASRDQHNQPQHF. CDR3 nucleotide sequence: TGTGCCAGCAGGGATCAACACAATCAGCCCCAGCATTTT.

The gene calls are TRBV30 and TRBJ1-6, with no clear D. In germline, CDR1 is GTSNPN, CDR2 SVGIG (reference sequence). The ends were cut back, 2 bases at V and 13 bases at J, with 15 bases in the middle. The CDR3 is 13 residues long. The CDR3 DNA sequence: TGTGCCTGGAGTCCGGGCTCCATGTTGCCCCTCCACTTT. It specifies CAWSPGSMLPLHF.

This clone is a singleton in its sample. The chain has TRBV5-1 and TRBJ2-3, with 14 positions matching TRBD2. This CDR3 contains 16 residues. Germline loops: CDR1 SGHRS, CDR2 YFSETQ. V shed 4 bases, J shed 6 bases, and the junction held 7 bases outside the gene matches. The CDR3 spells CASSQGLAGATDTQYF. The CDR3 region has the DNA TGCGCCAGCAGCCAGGGACTAGCGGGAGCCACTGATACGCAGTATTTT.

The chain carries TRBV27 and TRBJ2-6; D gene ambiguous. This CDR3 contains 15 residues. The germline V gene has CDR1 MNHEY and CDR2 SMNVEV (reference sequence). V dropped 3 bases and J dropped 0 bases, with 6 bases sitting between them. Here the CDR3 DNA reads TGTGCCAGCAGTTTTGGGAACTCTGGGGCCAACGTCCTGACTTTC. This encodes CASSFGNSGANVLTF. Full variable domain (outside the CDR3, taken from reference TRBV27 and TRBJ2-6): EAQVTQNPRYLITVTGKKLTVTCSQNMNHEYMSWYRQDPGLGLRQIYYSMNVEVTDKGDVPEGYKVSRKEKRNFPLILESPSPNQTSLYFCASSFGNSGANVLTFGAGSRLTVL.

The CDR3 DNA reads as TGTGCCAGCAGCTTTAACCCATACAATGAGCAGTTCTTC. Amino acids: CASSFNPYNEQFF. The rearrangement uses TRBV7-2 and TRBJ2-1; D is unclear. Germline CDR1 SGHTA, CDR2 FQGNSA. Between the trimmed V and J ends, which lost 3 bases and 4 bases, there was a span of 7 bases. This CDR3 region has 13 residues.

The CDR3 bases are TGTGCCAGCACATCCGGGAACAAGCCTCCCTATGGCTACACCTTC. Translating it yields CASTSGNKPPYGYTF. The V call is TRBV6-6, the J call TRBJ1-2; D gene ambiguous. Germline loops: CDR1 MNHNY, CDR2 SVGAGI (reference sequence). V gave up 7 bases and J gave up 4 bases, with 19 bases separating them. This CDR3 region has 15 residues.

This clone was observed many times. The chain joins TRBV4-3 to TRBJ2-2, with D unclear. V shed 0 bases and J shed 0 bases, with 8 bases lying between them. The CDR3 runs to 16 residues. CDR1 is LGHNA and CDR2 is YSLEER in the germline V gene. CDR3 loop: CASSQEGFANTGELFF. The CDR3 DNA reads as TGCGCCAGCAGCCAAGAGGGGTTCGCGAACACCGGGGAGCTGTTTTTT.

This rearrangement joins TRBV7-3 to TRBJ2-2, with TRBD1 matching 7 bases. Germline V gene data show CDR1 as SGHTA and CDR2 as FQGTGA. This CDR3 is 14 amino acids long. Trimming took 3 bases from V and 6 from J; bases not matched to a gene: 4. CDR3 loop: CASSFSGTAGELFF. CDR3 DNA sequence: TGTGCCAGCAGCTTCTCCGGGACAGCCGGGGAGCTGTTTTTT.

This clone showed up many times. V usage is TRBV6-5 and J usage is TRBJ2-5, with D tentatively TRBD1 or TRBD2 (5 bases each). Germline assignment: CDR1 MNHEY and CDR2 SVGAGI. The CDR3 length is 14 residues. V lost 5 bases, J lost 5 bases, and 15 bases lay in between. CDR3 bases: TGTGCCAGCAGTCCTACGGGGCTGGGGGAGACCCAGTACTTC. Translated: CASSPTGLGETQYF.